The 20 T cell receptor beta chains presented below share a single source sample, sequenced in a study of Graves' ophthalmopathy and Graves' hyperthyroidism. Using RNA transcripts, the TCR beta CDR3 regions were amplified. The library came from an HTBI-primed first-round RT-PCR and a second-round multiplex PCR. TCRdb used MiXCR to reprocess the multiplex PCR reads, holding one entry per CDR3 protein. The table includes approximately 1.2 million distinct CDR3 sequences, about 38% detected once. The source material was peripheral blood or thyroid tissue (not recorded which). The receptors were sampled from an adult man with Graves' hyperthyroidism.

This clonotype was detected ten times or more. The chain has TRBV12-3 or TRBV12-4 and TRBJ1-3, with TRBD1 matching over 7 bases. This CDR3 comprises 15 residues. The trim removed 5 bases at V and 2 bases at J, leaving 6 bases unmatched. CDR3 bases: TGTGCCAGCAGTCGGGAGACAGGGACTGGAAACACCATATATTTT. This encodes CASSRETGTGNTIYF.

This clonotype was found a few times. This sequence joins TRBV7-8 and TRBJ2-2; 7 nucleotides agree with TRBD2. Unmatched junction bases numbered 7, after V lost 2 bases and J lost 4 bases. CDR3 length: 16 amino acids. Germline V CDR1 and CDR2: SGHVS, FQNEAQ. The CDR3 DNA reads as TGTGCCAGCAGCTTATTCGGACTAGGGAGCACCGGGGAGCTGTTTTTT. This encodes CASSLFGLGSTGELFF.

In the case of this clonotype: Since a much larger clone is just one base distant, this may be a read error. This sequence joins TRBV29-1 and TRBJ1-4; 9 nucleotides match TRBD1. CDR1 and CDR2 from the germline V gene are SQVTM and ANQGSEA. The CDR3 length is 16 residues. V was clipped by 4 bases and J by 4 bases; unmatched bases: 10. The CDR3 nucleotides are TGCAGCGTTGGAGACGCGACAGGGGGTAGTAATGAAAAACTGTTTTTT. As protein: CSVGDATGGSNEKLFF.

The genes are TRBV12-3 or TRBV12-4 and TRBJ1-2; a possible D gene is TRBD1 (5 bases). This CDR3 has 14 amino acids. The ends were cut back, 5 bases at V and 4 bases at J, with 14 bases in the middle. In DNA form, the CDR3 reads TGTGCCAGCAGTCATAGCGCCGGGGGCTATGGCTACACCTTC. Its translation: CASSHSAGGYGYTF.

The J gene is TRBJ2-5, the V gene TRBV5-4, with 9 bases aligning to TRBD1. The CDR3 has 17 residues. Trimming cost V 4 bases and J 3 bases; bases outside gene matches: 13. Germline V gene lookup returns CDR1 SGHNT and CDR2 YYREEE (reference sequence). CDR3 loop: CASSIGQGRLREETQYF. In DNA, the CDR3 is TGTGCCAGCAGCATAGGACAGGGGCGTCTCCGGGAAGAGACCCAGTACTTC.

There are many counts of this clonotype. V usage is TRBV7-2 and J usage is TRBJ1-5; D ambiguous. V gave up 1 base and J gave up 2 bases, with 9 bases separating them. The CDR3 covers 15 residues. CDR1 and CDR2 from the germline V gene are SGHTA and FQGNSA. The CDR3 sequence: CASSLDSGGNQPQHF. In DNA form, the CDR3 reads TGTGCCAGCAGCTTAGATTCGGGAGGCAATCAGCCCCAGCATTTT.

This chain joins TRBV19 and TRBJ1-4, with TRBD1 identical over 7 bases. The germline V gene has CDR1 LNHDA and CDR2 SQIVND (reference sequence). This CDR3 contains 16 residues. Losses at the gene ends were 3 bases for V and 3 bases for J; bases not matched to a gene: 7. The CDR3 bases are TGTGCCAGTAGTATGAGCAGCGGGACAGCTAATGAAAAACTGTTTTTT. Translating it yields CASSMSSGTANEKLFF.

With regard to this clonotype: Compared with germline, one end of the junction differs, possibly owing to a read error. The chain links TRBV7-2 to TRBJ1-6; D is undetermined. From germline, CDR1 is SGHTA and CDR2 FQGNSA. The CDR3 is made up of 14 amino acids. The CDR3 bases are TGTGCCAGCGGCTTGGACGGACCAAATTCACCCCTCCACTTT. Translating gives CASGLDGPNSPLHF.

This clonotype was recorded at least ten times. The V and J genes are TRBV13 and TRBJ2-7; no clear D gene. CDR3 length: 15 residues. V shed 2 bases and J shed 0 bases, with 11 bases lying between them. Germline loops: CDR1 PRHDT, CDR2 FYEKMQ (reference sequence). The CDR3: CASSLSDGSSYEQYF. The DNA for the CDR3 is TGTGCCAGCAGCTTATCGGACGGAAGCTCCTACGAGCAGTACTTC.

As regards this clonotype: This may come from a read error, since a much larger clone is one base off. V gene TRBV12-3 or TRBV12-4 combines with J gene TRBJ2-5; 8 positions agree with TRBD2. The J segment lost 7 bases and the V segment lost 8 bases, leaving 9 bases of the junction unmatched. The CDR3 sequence is 13 residues long. Here the CDR3 reads CASGGRLAGTQYF. In nucleotides, the CDR3 is TGTGCCAGCGGGGGCCGGCTAGCGGGGACCCAGTACTTC.

The V call is TRBV29-1, the J call TRBJ2-3, with 10 nucleotides matching TRBD2. V lost 7 bases, J lost 6 bases, and 7 bases stayed unmatched. The CDR3 is made up of 13 amino acids. CDR1 and CDR2 (germline): SQVTM, ANQGSEA. The CDR3 sequence: CSAGAGGRDTQYF. DNA for the CDR3: TGCAGCGCCGGAGCGGGGGGGCGCGATACGCAGTATTTT.

This clonotype was seen only a few times. The V and J genes are TRBV5-1 and TRBJ2-7; D is uncertain. From germline, CDR1 is SGHRS and CDR2 YFSETQ. This CDR3 comprises 15 residues. V shed 3 bases and J shed 4 bases, with 17 bases lying between them. In DNA, the CDR3 is TGCGCCAGCAGCTGCCTCACCCTATCGCGGTACGAGCAGTACTTC. Protein: CASSCLTLSRYEQYF.

This clonotype was found a few times. The chain recombines TRBV5-1 with TRBJ2-2; D might be TRBD1 (5 bases). The germline V gene encodes CDR1 SGHRS and CDR2 YFSETQ. This CDR3 is built from 15 residues. V lost 4 bases to trimming and J lost 6 bases, with 16 bases between them. CDR3 amino acids: CASSPRQGGPGELFF. CDR3 in DNA: TGCGCCAGCAGCCCCCGCCAGGGCGGACCCGGGGAGCTGTTTTTT.

This clonotype occurred many times. This sequence joins TRBV15 and TRBJ1-1; no firm D call. Germline V gene lookup returns CDR1 LNHNV and CDR2 YYDKDF (reference sequence). V shed 0 bases and J shed 6 bases, with 23 bases lying between them. CDR3 length equals 18 residues. The CDR3 nucleotides read TGTGCCACCAGCAGAGACGGGATTTTTCTAGGAAACCCGCCTGAAGCTTTCTTT. Protein: CATSRDGIFLGNPPEAFF.

This clonotype has just a few counts. Germline is not matched at one junction end, which may reflect a read error. This chain joins TRBV10-2 and TRBJ1-2; 10 positions match TRBD1. CDR3 length: 15 residues. The germline V gene encodes CDR1 WSHSY and CDR2 SAAADI. CDR3 nucleotide sequence: TGTGCCAGCAGTCCAGTGACCGGGACAGGGGAAGGCTACACCTTC. The encoded protein is CASSPVTGTGEGYTF.

This clonotype occurred a few times. The chain has TRBV30 and TRBJ1-6; 7 bases agree with TRBD1. CDR1 and CDR2 (germline): GTSNPN, SVGIG (reference sequence). This CDR3 comprises 14 residues. V lost 0 bases and J lost 7; bases outside the gene matches: 3. CDR3 nucleotides: TGTGCCTGGAGTGTACTGACAGGGAATTCACCCCTCCACTTT. Protein product: CAWSVLTGNSPLHF. Looking up the rest from reference TRBV30 and TRBJ1-6 gives the full variable domain: SQTIHQWPATLVQPVGSPLSLECTVEGTSNPNLYWYRQAAGRGLQLLFYSVGIGQISSEVPQNLSASRPQDRQFILSSKKLLLSDSGFYLCAWSVLTGNSPLHFGNGTRLTVT.

This chain connects TRBV4-3 to TRBJ1-2; tentative D call: TRBD1 (6 bases). V lost 0 bases and J 5 bases, leaving 19 bases between the germline ends. This CDR3 region has 17 residues. CDR1 and CDR2 from the germline V gene are LGHNA and YSLEER. CDR3 loop: CASSQESGRGSQYGYTF. The DNA for the CDR3 is TGCGCCAGCAGCCAAGAAAGCGGAAGGGGGAGTCAGTATGGCTACACCTTC.

This clonotype has at least ten counts. V and J are TRBV20-1 and TRBJ1-1, with D tentatively TRBD1 (5 bases). This CDR3 contains 16 residues. The germline gives CDR1 DFQATT, CDR2 SNEGSKA (reference sequence). V was pared by 4 bases and J by 1 base, with 19 bases between. Here the CDR3 DNA reads TGCAGTGCTACAAAGTGGGGGAAGACGGCGAACACTGAAGCTTTCTTT. Translating gives CSATKWGKTANTEAFF.

The V gene is TRBV11-2, the J gene TRBJ2-5, with D unresolved. V lost 1 base to trimming and J lost 4 bases, with 13 bases between them. The CDR3 loop spans 15 amino acids. The germline CDR1 and CDR2 sequences are SGHAT and FQNNGV. The CDR3 nucleotides read TGTGCCAGCAGCTTAGTTTCCAAGCCCTCAGAGACCCAGTACTTC. This encodes CASSLVSKPSETQYF.

Regarding this clonotype: Germline and junction disagree at one end, which may indicate a read error. This chain uses TRBV10-3 with TRBJ2-2, with a tentative D call TRBD2 (5 bases). Germline V CDR1 and CDR2: ENHRY, SYGVKD. This CDR3 region has 16 residues. The CDR3 bases are TGTGCCAGCAGTTACTTTCTAGCTCCGAACACCGGGGAGCTGTTTTTT. It specifies CASSYFLAPNTGELFF.